These 24 T cell receptor beta chains originate from one sample sequenced in a study of blood T cells in healthy people across ages. A second PCR of 7 to 11 cycles used a sample-barcoded 5' primer and a J-beta primer mix. TCRdb independently ran MiXCR on the 5' RACE reads; one entry per CDR3 protein. Found here are 730,000 or so distinct CDR3 sequences, around two fifths of them singletons; the top ten hold about 30%. The sample consisted of blood. These receptors originate from a man older than 75 in good health.

This clonotype showed up just a few times. The chain combines TRBV7-9 with TRBJ2-1; D is unclear. The DNA end favors TRBJ2-7, so the J call may be wrong. Germline V lookup: CDR1 SEHNR, CDR2 FQNEAQ (reference sequence). The CDR3 length is 13 residues. CDR3 sequence (DNA): TGTGCCTGGGTGGAGAGCTCCTACAATGAGCAGTACTTC. It encodes CAWVESSYNEQYF.

V usage is TRBV9 and J usage is TRBJ2-5; a possible D gene is TRBD2 (6 bases). Looked up from germline, CDR1 is SGDLS and CDR2 is YYNGEE. This CDR3 is 17 amino acids long. Trimming took 3 bases from V and 11 from J, leaving 29 bases between them. CDR3 amino acids: CASSADLGLGNYNEQYF. The CDR3 DNA reads TGTGCCAGCAGCGCCGATTTGGGACTGGGGAATTACAATGAGCAGTACTTC.

The chain carries TRBV6-6 and TRBJ2-1; TRBD2 is a possible D gene (6 bases). The CDR3 consists of 12 residues. Germline CDR1 MNHNY, CDR2 SVGAGI (reference sequence). Trimming took 2 bases from V and 13 from J, leaving 12 bases between them. CDR3 in amino acids: CASSYGGRNQFF. The CDR3 DNA reads TGTGCCAGCAGTTACGGGGGGAGGAATCAGTTCTTC.

The chain joins TRBV3-1 to TRBJ1-2; tentatively, D is TRBD1 (6 bases). Germline V gene sequence: CDR1 LGHDT, CDR2 YNNKEL (reference sequence). This CDR3 spans 14 amino acids. Trimming pared 4 bases from V and 8 bases from J, leaving 17 bases between. DNA of the CDR3: TGTGCCAGCAGCCTCTCTCGGGGGGCTGGCGGCTACACCTTC. Encoded protein: CASSLSRGAGGYTF. The full variable domain, completed using reference TRBV3-1 and TRBJ1-2, is DTAVSQTPKYLVTQMGNDKSIKCEQNLGHDTMYWYKQDSKKFLKIMFSYNNKELIINETVPNRFSPKSPDKAHLNLHINSLELGDSAVYFCASSLSRGAGGYTFGSGTRLTVV.

This clonotype appeared a few times. The chain has TRBV6-5 and TRBJ2-7; 7 nucleotides agree with TRBD2. Trimming cost V 2 bases and J 0 bases; bases outside gene matches: 4. CDR1 MNHEY and CDR2 SVGAGI come from the germline V gene. The CDR3 contains 15 residues. Here the CDR3 reads CASSYVPGGSYEQYF. The CDR3 DNA follows: TGTGCCAGCAGTTACGTCCCGGGGGGCTCCTACGAGCAGTACTTC.

The rearrangement uses TRBV7-9 and TRBJ2-3; D unresolved. This CDR3 region has 13 residues. The germline V and J ends were trimmed by 7 bases and 5 bases, with 13 bases remaining between them. Germline V CDR1 and CDR2: SEHNR, FQNEAQ (reference sequence). CDR3 DNA: TGTGCCAGCAAACTTGGAGAAGGAGATACGCAGTATTTT. Amino acid sequence: CASKLGEGDTQYF.

The chain carries TRBV28 and TRBJ1-5, with unresolved D. The V and J ends lost 5 bases and 6 bases respectively, with 8 bases between them. The CDR3 is made up of 12 amino acids. The germline V gene has CDR1 MDHEN and CDR2 SYDVKM. The CDR3 is CASSQSPQPQHF. The CDR3 coding sequence is TGTGCCAGCAGTCAATCTCCTCAGCCCCAGCATTTT.

Notes on this clonotype: A read error may explain this, as a much larger clone is one base away. The chain links TRBV29-1 to TRBJ2-5, with D hard to call. This CDR3 has 12 residues. Germline V gives CDR1 SQVTM, CDR2 ANQGSEA. The DNA for the CDR3 is TGCATCGTTGAGCAGGTTGAAGAGACCCAGTACTTC. It yields the protein CIVEQVEETQYF.

This clonotype appeared a single time. The junction and the germline gene differ at one end; a read error may be behind it. The V and J genes are TRBV6-5 and TRBJ1-5; TRBD1 is a possible D gene (6 bases). Germline loops: CDR1 MNHEY, CDR2 SVGAGI. This CDR3 has 14 residues. The CDR3 DNA sequence: TGTGTCAGCAACGACAGGCGTAGCAATCAGCCCCAGCATTTT. It yields the protein CVSNDRRSNQPQHF.

This clonotype has only a few counts. V gene TRBV12-3 or TRBV12-4 combines with J gene TRBJ1-1, with 7 bases fitting TRBD1. The trim removed 3 bases at V and 6 bases at J, leaving 10 bases unmatched. This CDR3 contains 15 residues. CDR3 DNA sequence: TGTGCCAGCAGTTTTAGGGGACAGCTTCTACCTGAAGCTTTCTTT. Encoded protein: CASSFRGQLLPEAFF.

Only one count was recorded for this clonotype. The chain is built from TRBV6-1 and TRBJ1-2; 9 bases agree with TRBD1. The length of the CDR3 is 15 residues. Germline V gene lookup returns CDR1 MNHNS and CDR2 SASEGT. V lost 7 bases, J lost 8 bases, and 14 bases stayed unmatched. CDR3: CASNRQGEVSEGYTF. CDR3 coding DNA: TGTGCCAGCAATCGACAGGGGGAGGTGTCAGAAGGCTACACCTTC.

Details on this clonotype: A read error may produce the germline difference seen at one junction end. The chain uses TRBV27 and TRBJ2-7, with D possibly being TRBD1 or TRBD2 (6 bases each). The CDR3 loop spans 14 amino acids. Germline-derived CDR1 and CDR2 are MNHEY and SMNVEV (reference sequence). DNA for the CDR3: TGTGCCGGCAGTTTGGGGGGCGCTCCCTACGAGCAGTACTTC. The encoded protein is CAGSLGGAPYEQYF.

The gene calls are TRBV3-1 and TRBJ2-4; D possibly matches TRBD1 or TRBD2 (5 bases each). V lost 1 base to trimming and J lost 13 bases, with 14 bases between them. CDR1 is LGHDT, CDR2 YNNKEL, per germline (reference sequence). The CDR3 totals 13 residues. For the CDR3, the DNA is TGTGCCAGCAGCCAAGTACAAGTGGGGGAGCAGTACTTC. It translates to CASSQVQVGEQYF.

This clonotype came up a few times. The V and J genes are TRBV4-2 and TRBJ2-5; either TRBD1 or TRBD2 may supply D (5 bases each). V lost 1 base and J 5 bases, leaving 11 bases between the germline ends. Germline V gives CDR1 LGHNA, CDR2 YNFKEQ. The length of the CDR3 is 14 residues. The CDR3 nucleotides read TGTGCCAGCAGCCAAGGCCGGGACCGGGAGACCCAGTACTTC. Translating gives CASSQGRDRETQYF.

The genes are TRBV3-1 and TRBJ2-1; perhaps TRBD2 as D (6 bases). CDR3 length equals 14 residues. The V end lost 4 bases, the J end lost 10 bases, and 17 bases lay between the germline ends. The germline V gene encodes CDR1 LGHDT and CDR2 YNNKEL (reference sequence). CDR3 coding DNA: TGTGCCAGCAGCCTCCTGGCCCCGGGGGACGAGCAGTTCTTC. Translation gives CASSLLAPGDEQFF.

This clonotype was counted ten times or more. The CDR3 nucleotides are TGTGCCATCAGTGACGTATCCGAGCAGTACTTC. Its protein is CAISDVSEQYF. The chain is built from TRBV10-3 and TRBJ2-7; D is uncertain. The CDR3 runs 11 residues. V lost 3 bases and J lost 6, with 6 bases in between. Germline loops: CDR1 ENHRY, CDR2 SYGVKD.

The CDR3 loop is CASTNLASGRLNEQFF. CDR3 in DNA: TGTGCCAGCACCAATCTGGCTAGCGGACGACTCAATGAGCAGTTCTTC. The chain uses TRBV11-2 and TRBJ2-1; 7 nucleotides agree with TRBD2. The CDR3 runs 16 residues. CDR1 is SGHAT, CDR2 FQNNGV, per germline. The V and J ends lost 7 bases and 6 bases, in that order; junction bases with no gene match: 15. The full variable domain, completed using reference TRBV11-2 and TRBJ2-1, is EAGVAQSPRYKIIEKRQSVAFWCNPISGHATLYWYQQILGQGPKLLIQFQNNGVVDDSQLPKDRFSAERLKGVDSTLKIQPAKLEDSAVYLCASTNLASGRLNEQFFGPGTRLTVL.

For this clonotype: Germline is not matched at one junction end, which may reflect a read error. The V gene is TRBV10-3, the J gene TRBJ2-3, with a tentative D call TRBD1 (5 bases). Per germline, CDR1 ENHRY and CDR2 SYGVKD. The CDR3 consists of 14 residues. CDR3 in DNA: TGTGCCATCAGTGCAGGGCAAAGCACAGTTACGCAGTATTTT. It translates to CAISAGQSTVTQYF.

This clonotype occurred a few times. V gene TRBV29-1 combines with J gene TRBJ1-4, with no clear D. The V end lost 4 bases, the J end lost 0 bases, and 9 bases lay between the germline ends. The CDR3 sequence is 14 residues long. Germline-derived CDR1 and CDR2 are SQVTM and ANQGSEA. This CDR3 is CSVGGETTNEKLFF. CDR3 bases: TGCAGCGTTGGGGGAGAGACAACTAATGAAAAACTGTTTTTT.

The rearrangement links TRBV24-1 to TRBJ2-1, with a possible D match to TRBD2 (6 bases). The CDR3 consists of 11 residues. Germline V CDR1 and CDR2: KGHDR, SFDVKD. With 7 bases removed from V and 13 bases from J, the gap between germline ends came to 13 bases. The CDR3 DNA reads TGTGCCACCAGCCTTCGGGAGACCCAGTTCTTC. Translation: CATSLRETQFF.

This clonotype was counted ten times or more. This chain uses TRBV4-2 with TRBJ2-7; TRBD1 matches at 7 bases. Germline-derived CDR1 and CDR2 are LGHNA and YNFKEQ. The length of the CDR3 is 14 residues. Germline trimming cut 3 bases from V and 2 bases from J; bases unmatched to any gene: 4. The CDR3 DNA follows: TGTGCCAGCAGCCAGGGACAGTTGACCTACGAGCAGTACTTC. It translates to CASSQGQLTYEQYF.

As regards this clonotype: A much bigger clone sits one base away, suggesting this may be a read error. The chain employs TRBV7-2 and TRBJ2-7; D remains ambiguous. CDR3 size: 14 residues. CDR1 is SGHTA, CDR2 FQGNSA, per germline. This chain's CDR3 is CASSPNQVSYGQYF. CDR3 sequence (DNA): TGTGCCAGCAGCCCGAATCAGGTCTCCTACGGGCAGTACTTC.

This rearrangement joins TRBV27 to TRBJ2-7; D may be TRBD2 (5 bases). V was clipped by 5 bases and J by 7 bases, with 21 bases between them. Germline V gives CDR1 MNHEY, CDR2 SMNVEV (reference sequence). The CDR3 extends over 15 amino acids. The CDR3 here is CASSTQLVGVGEQYF. The CDR3 DNA is TGTGCCAGCAGTACCCAACTAGTGGGAGTGGGGGAGCAGTACTTC.

The gene calls are TRBV6-1 and TRBJ2-3, with D possibly being TRBD1 (6 bases). Germline CDR1 and CDR2: MNHNS and SASEGT. CDR3 length: 14 amino acids. The germline V and J ends were trimmed by 5 bases and 2 bases, with 11 bases remaining between them. DNA for the CDR3: TGTGCCAGCAGTCCCGGACAGTACACAGATACGCAGTATTTT. This codes for CASSPGQYTDTQYF.